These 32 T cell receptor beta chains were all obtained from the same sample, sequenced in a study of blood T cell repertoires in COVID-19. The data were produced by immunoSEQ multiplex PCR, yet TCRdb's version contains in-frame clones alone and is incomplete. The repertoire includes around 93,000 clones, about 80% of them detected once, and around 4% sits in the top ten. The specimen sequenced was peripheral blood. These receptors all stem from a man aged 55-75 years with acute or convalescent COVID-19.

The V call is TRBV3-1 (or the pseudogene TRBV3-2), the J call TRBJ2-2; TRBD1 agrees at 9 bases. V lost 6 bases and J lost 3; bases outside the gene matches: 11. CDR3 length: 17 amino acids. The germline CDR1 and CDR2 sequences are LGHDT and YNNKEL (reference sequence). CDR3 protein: CASRSGQGSFDTGELFF. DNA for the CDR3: TGTGCCAGCAGATCGGGACAGGGATCTTTTGACACCGGGGAGCTGTTTTTT.

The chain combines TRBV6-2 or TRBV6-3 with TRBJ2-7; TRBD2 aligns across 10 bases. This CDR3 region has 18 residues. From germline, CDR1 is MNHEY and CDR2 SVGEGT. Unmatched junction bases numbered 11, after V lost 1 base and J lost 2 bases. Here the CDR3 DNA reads TGTGCCAGCAGTTACTACCCCATCGGGCTAGCGGGAGCCTACGAGCAGTACGTC. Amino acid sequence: CASSYYPIGLAGAYEQYV.

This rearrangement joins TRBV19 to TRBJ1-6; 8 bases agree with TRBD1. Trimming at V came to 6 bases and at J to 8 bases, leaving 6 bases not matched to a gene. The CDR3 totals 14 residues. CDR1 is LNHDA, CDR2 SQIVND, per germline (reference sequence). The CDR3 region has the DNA TGTGCCAGTAGCGACAGGGGAAAGGATTCACCCCTCCACTTT. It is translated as CASSDRGKDSPLHF.

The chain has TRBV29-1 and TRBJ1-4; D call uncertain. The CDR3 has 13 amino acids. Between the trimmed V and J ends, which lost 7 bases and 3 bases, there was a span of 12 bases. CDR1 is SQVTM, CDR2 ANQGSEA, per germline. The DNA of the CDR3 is TGCAGCGGCTCGAGGTATCCTAATGAAAAACTGTTTTTT. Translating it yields CSGSRYPNEKLFF. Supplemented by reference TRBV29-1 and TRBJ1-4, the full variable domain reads SAVISQKPSRDICQRGTSLTIQCQVDSQVTMMFWYRQQPGQSLTLIATANQGSEATYESGFVIDKFPISRPNLTFSTLTVSNMSPEDSSIYLCSGSRYPNEKLFFGSGTQLSVL.

CDR3 sequence (DNA): TGTGCCAGCAGCCATTCGACAGGGGAGGTGTATCAGCCCCAGCATTTT. Encoded protein: CASSHSTGEVYQPQHF. The chain couples TRBV6-2 or TRBV6-3 to TRBJ1-5; 8 nucleotides align to TRBD1. V lost 6 bases and J lost 5; bases outside the gene matches: 12. The CDR3 spans 16 residues. Germline V gene sequence: CDR1 MNHEY, CDR2 SVGEGT.

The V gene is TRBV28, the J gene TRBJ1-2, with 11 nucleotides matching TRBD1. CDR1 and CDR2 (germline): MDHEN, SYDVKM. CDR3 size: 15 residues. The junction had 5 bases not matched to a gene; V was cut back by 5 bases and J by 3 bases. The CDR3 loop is CASSPRDRGDYGYTF. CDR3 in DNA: TGTGCCAGCAGTCCCCGGGACAGGGGGGACTATGGCTACACCTTC.

The CDR3 nucleotides read TGCGCCAGCAGCCAAACCTGGGGCCTCCCCTCCTACGAGCAGTACTTC. It yields the protein CASSQTWGLPSYEQYF. V usage is TRBV5-1 and J usage is TRBJ2-7; perhaps TRBD1 as D (5 bases). Trimming pared 4 bases from V and 0 bases from J, leaving 17 bases between. CDR1 and CDR2 (germline): SGHRS, YFSETQ. The CDR3 consists of 16 residues.

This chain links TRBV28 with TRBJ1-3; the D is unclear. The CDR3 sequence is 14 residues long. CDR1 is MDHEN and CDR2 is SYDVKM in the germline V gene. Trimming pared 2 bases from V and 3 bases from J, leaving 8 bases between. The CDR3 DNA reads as TGTGCCAGCAGTTTAGGCAGTCTTGGAAACACCATATATTTT. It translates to CASSLGSLGNTIYF. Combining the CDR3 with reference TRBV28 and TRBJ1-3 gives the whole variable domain DVKVTQSSRYLVKRTGEKVFLECVQDMDHENMFWYRQDPGLGLRLIYFSYDVKMKEKGDIPEGYSVSREKKERFSLILESASTNQTSMYLCASSLGSLGNTIYFGEGSWLTVV.

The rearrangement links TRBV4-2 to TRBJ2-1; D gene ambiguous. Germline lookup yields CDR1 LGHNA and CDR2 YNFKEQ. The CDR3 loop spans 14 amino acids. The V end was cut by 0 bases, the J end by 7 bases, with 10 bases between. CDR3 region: CASSQDGQANEQFF. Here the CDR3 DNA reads TGTGCCAGCAGCCAAGATGGTCAAGCTAATGAGCAGTTCTTC.

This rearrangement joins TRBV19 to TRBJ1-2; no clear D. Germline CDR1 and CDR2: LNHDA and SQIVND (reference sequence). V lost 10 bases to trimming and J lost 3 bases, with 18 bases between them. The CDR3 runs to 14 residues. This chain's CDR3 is CATGSIVRDYGYTF. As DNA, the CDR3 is TGTGCCACCGGGTCAATAGTACGGGACTATGGCTACACCTTC. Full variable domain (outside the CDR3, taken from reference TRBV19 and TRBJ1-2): DGGITQSPKYLFRKEGQNVTLSCEQNLNHDAMYWYRQDPGQGLRLIYYSQIVNDFQKGDIAEGYSVSREKKESFPLTVTSAQKNPTAFYLCATGSIVRDYGYTFGSGTRLTVV.

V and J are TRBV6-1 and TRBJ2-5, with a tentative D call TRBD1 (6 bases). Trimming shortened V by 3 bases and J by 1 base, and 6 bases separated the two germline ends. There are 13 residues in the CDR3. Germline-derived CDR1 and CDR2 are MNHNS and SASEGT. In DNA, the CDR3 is TGTGCCAGCAGTGACAGGGGCCAAGAGACCCAGTACTTC. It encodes CASSDRGQETQYF.

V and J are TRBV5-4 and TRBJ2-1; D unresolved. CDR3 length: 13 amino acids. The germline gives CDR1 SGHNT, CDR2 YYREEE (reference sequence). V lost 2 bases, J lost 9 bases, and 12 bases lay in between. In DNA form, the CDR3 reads TGTGCCAGCAGCTTTGCGGTAATGGGTGAGCAGTTCTTC. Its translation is CASSFAVMGEQFF.

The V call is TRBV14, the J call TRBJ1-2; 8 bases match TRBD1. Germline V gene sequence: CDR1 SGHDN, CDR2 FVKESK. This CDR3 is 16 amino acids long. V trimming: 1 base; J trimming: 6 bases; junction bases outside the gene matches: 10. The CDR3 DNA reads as TGTGCCAGCAGCCAAGCGGGGCAGGGGGCGTCGGATGGCTACACCTTC. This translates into CASSQAGQGASDGYTF.

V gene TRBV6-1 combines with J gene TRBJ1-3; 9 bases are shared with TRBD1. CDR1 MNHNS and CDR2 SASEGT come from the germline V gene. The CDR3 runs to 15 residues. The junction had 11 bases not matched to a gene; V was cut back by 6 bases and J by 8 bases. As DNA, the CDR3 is TGTGCCAGCAGAAGGGCGGGACAGGGAATTGACACCATATATTTT. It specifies CASRRAGQGIDTIYF.

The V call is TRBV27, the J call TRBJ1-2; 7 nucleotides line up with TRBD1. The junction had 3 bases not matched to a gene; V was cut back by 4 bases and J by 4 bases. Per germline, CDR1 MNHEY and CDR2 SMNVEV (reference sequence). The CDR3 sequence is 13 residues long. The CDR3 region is CASSSRDSYGYTF. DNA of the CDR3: TGTGCCAGCAGTTCTCGGGACAGCTATGGCTACACCTTC.

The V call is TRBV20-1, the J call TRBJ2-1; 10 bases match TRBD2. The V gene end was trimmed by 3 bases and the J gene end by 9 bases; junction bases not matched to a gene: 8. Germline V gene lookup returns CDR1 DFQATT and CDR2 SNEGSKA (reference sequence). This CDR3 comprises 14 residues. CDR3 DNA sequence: TGCAGTGCTAGTCGGCTAGCGGGAGAGGGTGAGCAGTTCTTC. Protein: CSASRLAGEGEQFF.

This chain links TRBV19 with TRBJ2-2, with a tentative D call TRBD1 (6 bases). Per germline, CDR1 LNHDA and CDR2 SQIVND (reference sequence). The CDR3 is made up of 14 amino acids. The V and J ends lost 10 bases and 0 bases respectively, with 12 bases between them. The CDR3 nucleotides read TGTGCCACCTCGGGACACGCGAACACCGGGGAGCTGTTTTTT. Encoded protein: CATSGHANTGELFF.

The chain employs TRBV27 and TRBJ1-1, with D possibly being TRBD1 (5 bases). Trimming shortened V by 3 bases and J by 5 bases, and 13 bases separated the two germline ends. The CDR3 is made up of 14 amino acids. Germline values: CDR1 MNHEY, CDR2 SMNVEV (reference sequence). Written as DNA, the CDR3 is TGTGCCAGCAGTTTGCGGGGGGGTTCGACTGAAGCTTTCTTT. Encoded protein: CASSLRGGSTEAFF.

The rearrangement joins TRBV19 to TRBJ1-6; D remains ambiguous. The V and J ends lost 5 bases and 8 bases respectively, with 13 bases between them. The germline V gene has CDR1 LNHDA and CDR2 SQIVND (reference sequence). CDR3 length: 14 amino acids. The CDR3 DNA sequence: TGTGCCAGTAGTGCCTACTCGTCTGATTCACCCCTCCACTTT. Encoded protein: CASSAYSSDSPLHF. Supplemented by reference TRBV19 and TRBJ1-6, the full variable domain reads DGGITQSPKYLFRKEGQNVTLSCEQNLNHDAMYWYRQDPGQGLRLIYYSQIVNDFQKGDIAEGYSVSREKKESFPLTVTSAQKNPTAFYLCASSAYSSDSPLHFGNGTRLTVT.

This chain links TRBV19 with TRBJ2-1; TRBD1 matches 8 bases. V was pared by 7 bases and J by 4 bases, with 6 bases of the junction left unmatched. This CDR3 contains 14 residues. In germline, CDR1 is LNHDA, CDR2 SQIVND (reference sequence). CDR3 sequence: CASTPRDRYNEQFF. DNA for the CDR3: TGTGCCAGTACCCCCCGGGACAGGTACAATGAGCAGTTCTTC.

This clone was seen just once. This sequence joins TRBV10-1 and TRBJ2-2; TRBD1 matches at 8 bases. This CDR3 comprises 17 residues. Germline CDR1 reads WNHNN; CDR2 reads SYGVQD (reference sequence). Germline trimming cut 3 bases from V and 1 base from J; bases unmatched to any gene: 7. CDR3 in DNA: TGCGCCAGCAGTGACTGGTATGGACAGGGGAACACCGGGGAGCTGTTTTTT. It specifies CASSDWYGQGNTGELFF.

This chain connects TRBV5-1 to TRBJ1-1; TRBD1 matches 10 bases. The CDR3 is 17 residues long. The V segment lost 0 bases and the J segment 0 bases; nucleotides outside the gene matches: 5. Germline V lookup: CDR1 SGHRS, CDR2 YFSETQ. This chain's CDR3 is CASSLEGQGYMNTEAFF. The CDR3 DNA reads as TGCGCCAGCAGCTTGGAGGGACAGGGGTACATGAACACTGAAGCTTTCTTT.

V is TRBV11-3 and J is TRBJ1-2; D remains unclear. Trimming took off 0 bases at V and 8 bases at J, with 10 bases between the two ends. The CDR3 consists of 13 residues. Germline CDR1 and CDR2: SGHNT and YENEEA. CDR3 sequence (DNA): TGTGCCAGCAGCTTAGAATTTCTTTCGGGCTACACCTTC. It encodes CASSLEFLSGYTF.

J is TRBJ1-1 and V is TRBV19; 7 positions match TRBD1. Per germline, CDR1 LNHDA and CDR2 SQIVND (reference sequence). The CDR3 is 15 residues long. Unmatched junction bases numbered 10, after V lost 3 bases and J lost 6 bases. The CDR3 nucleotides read TGTGCCAGTAGTATCTTGGGAACAGGGGTTGCTGAAGCTTTCTTT. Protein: CASSILGTGVAEAFF. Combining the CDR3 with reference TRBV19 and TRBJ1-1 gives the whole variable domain DGGITQSPKYLFRKEGQNVTLSCEQNLNHDAMYWYRQDPGQGLRLIYYSQIVNDFQKGDIAEGYSVSREKKESFPLTVTSAQKNPTAFYLCASSILGTGVAEAFFGQGTRLTVV.

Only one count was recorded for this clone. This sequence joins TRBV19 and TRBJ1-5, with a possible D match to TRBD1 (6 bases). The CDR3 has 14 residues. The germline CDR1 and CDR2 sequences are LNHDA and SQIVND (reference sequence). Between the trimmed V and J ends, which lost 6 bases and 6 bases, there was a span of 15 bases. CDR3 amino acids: CASSLTGIGQPQHF. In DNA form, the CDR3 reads TGTGCCAGTAGCTTAACAGGGATTGGTCAGCCCCAGCATTTT.

CDR3 residues: CASSKRGRYEQYF. For the CDR3, the DNA is TGTGCCAGCAGCAAACGGGGGAGGTACGAGCAGTACTTC. The chain joins TRBV21-1 to TRBJ2-7; the table gives TRBD2 as D, unverified against the DNA. TRBV21-1 is classified as a pseudogene. CDR3 length: 13 amino acids.

The CDR3 DNA follows: TGTGCCAGCAGCCCCGGAGGCCGCACTGAAGCTTTCTTT. The encoded protein is CASSPGGRTEAFF. V and J are TRBV9 and TRBJ1-1; D is undetermined. The CDR3 length is 13 residues. V lost 4 bases, J lost 4 bases, and 11 bases lay in between. Germline V gives CDR1 SGDLS, CDR2 YYNGEE.

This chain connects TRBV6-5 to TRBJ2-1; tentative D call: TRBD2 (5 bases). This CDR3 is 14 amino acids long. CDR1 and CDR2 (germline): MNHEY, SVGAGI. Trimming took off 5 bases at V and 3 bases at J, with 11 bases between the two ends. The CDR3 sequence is CASSRERDYNEQFF. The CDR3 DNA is TGTGCCAGCAGTCGGGAACGGGACTACAATGAGCAGTTCTTC.

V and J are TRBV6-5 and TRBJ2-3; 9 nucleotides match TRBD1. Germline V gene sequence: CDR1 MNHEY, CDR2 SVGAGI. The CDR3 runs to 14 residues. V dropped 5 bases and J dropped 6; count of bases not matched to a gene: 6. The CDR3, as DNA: TGTGCCAGCAGTAGGACAGGGGCTGTCGATACGCAGTATTTT. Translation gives CASSRTGAVDTQYF.

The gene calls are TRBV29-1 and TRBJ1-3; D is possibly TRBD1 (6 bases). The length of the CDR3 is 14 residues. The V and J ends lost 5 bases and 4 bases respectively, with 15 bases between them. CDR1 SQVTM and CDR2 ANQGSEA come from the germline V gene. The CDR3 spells CSVTTGSGGNTIYF. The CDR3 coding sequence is TGCAGCGTTACCACAGGGTCGGGGGGAAACACCATATATTTT.

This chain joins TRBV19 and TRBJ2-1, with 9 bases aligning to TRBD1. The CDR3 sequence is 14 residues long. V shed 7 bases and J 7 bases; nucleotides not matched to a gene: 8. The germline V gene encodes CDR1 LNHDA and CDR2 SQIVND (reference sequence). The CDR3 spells CASKDRGVRNEQFF. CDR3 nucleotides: TGTGCCAGTAAGGACAGGGGTGTTCGTAATGAGCAGTTCTTC. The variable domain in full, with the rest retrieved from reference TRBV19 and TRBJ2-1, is DGGITQSPKYLFRKEGQNVTLSCEQNLNHDAMYWYRQDPGQGLRLIYYSQIVNDFQKGDIAEGYSVSREKKESFPLTVTSAQKNPTAFYLCASKDRGVRNEQFFGPGTRLTVL.

The CDR3 loop reads CASSQDTGRGKPQHF. The CDR3 DNA reads TGCGCCAGCAGCCAAGACACAGGGAGAGGTAAGCCCCAGCATTTT. J is TRBJ1-5 and V is TRBV4-1; D possibly corresponds to TRBD1 (6 bases). The germline V gene encodes CDR1 MGHRA and CDR2 YSYEKL. Trimming stripped 0 bases from V and 8 bases from J, with 14 bases between. The CDR3 sequence is 15 residues long.